This TCR beta chain is from a study of T cells in Graves' hyperthyroidism and ophthalmopathy. Germline V CDR1 and CDR2: SGHNT, YENEEA. V shed 1 base, J shed 0 bases, and the junction held 7 bases outside the gene matches. This CDR3 contains 20 residues. In this sample, this clonotype turned up a few times. RNA transcripts gave rise to amplified TCR beta CDR3 regions. HTBI primers were used for first-round RT-PCR of the TCR CDR3. Using its own MiXCR run on the multiplex PCR reads, TCRdb lists one record per CDR3 protein. The profile covers about 610,000 distinct CDR3 sequences, with over 12% appearing a single time and around 4.5% taken by the ten largest.

The V and J genes are TRBV11-3 and TRBJ2-1; 15 bases are a match to TRBD2. What was sequenced was blood. The receptor's source is a woman aged 40 to 50 with Graves' ophthalmopathy. Written as DNA, the CDR3 is TGTGCCAGCAGCTTAGTGTTGGGACTAGCGGGAGGCGACTCCTACAATGAGCAGTTCTTC. This encodes CASSLVLGLAGGDSYNEQFF.